These T cell receptor beta chains were read from a single sample in a study of regulatory T cells in long-lasting Graves disease. TCRdb ran MiXCR on the multiplex PCR reads and lists one entry per CDR3 protein. The sample lists 400,000 to 500,000 distinct CDR3 sequences, 14% to 15% occurring once. The same specimen was also included in a second study, on T cells in Graves' hyperthyroidism and ophthalmopathy.

Sequencing used peripheral blood mononuclear cells (PBMCs), obtained at new diagnosis, from a patient treated with antithyroid drugs. Every receptor here comes from a woman aged 25 to 39 with Graves disease. CDR3s include the opening cysteine and the closing phenylalanine or tryptophan. A D gene is named only where the DNA matches it firmly. Expanded clones are given a class, and other clones once, few, many or no size at all.

j_call	clone_size	d_call	v_call	cdr3_aa	cdr3_nt
TRBJ2-7	many	TRBD2	TRBV7-3	CASSPSGSSYEQYF	TGTGCCAGCAGCCCGAGCGGGAGCAGCTACGAGCAGTACTTC
TRBJ2-1	NA	TRBD2	TRBV2	CASSGDPRGLAGGGSPQGEQFF	TGTGCCAGCAGTGGAGACCCGAGGGGACTAGCGGGAGGGGGTTCCCCCCAGGGTGAGCAGTTCTTC
TRBJ2-3	many	TRBD1	TRBV20-1	CSARGDRVTDTQYF	TGCAGTGCTAGGGGGGACAGGGTAACAGATACGCAGTATTTT
TRBJ1-6	many	NA	TRBV12-3/TRBV12-4	CASRRGDSPLHF	TGTGCCAGCAGGAGGGGGGATTCACCCCTCCACTTT
TRBJ2-1	many	NA	TRBV2	CASRGQPTYNEQFF	TGTGCCAGCCGAGGGCAACCTACTTACAATGAGCAGTTCTTC
TRBJ2-2	many	TRBD1	TRBV5-1	CASSLETGSTGELFF	TGCGCCAGCAGCTTGGAGACAGGGAGCACCGGGGAGCTGTTTTTT
TRBJ2-7	many	NA	TRBV7-9	CASRPLNSYEQYF	TGTGCCAGCAGGCCGCTGAACTCCTACGAGCAGTACTTC
TRBJ1-5	many	NA	TRBV2	CASSDTAREPQHF	TGTGCCAGCAGTGACACGGCCCGGGAGCCCCAGCATTTT
TRBJ2-1	NA	NA	TRBV28	CASTTSGSSYNEQFF	TGTGCCAGCACCACTTCTGGGAGCTCCTACAATGAGCAGTTCTTC
TRBJ2-1	few	TRBD1	TRBV19	CASSIQETGSNEQFF	TGTGCCAGTAGTATTCAAGAGACAGGGTCCAATGAGCAGTTCTTC
TRBJ2-5	NA	TRBD2	TRBV9	CASSLGLAGVEETQYF	TGTGCCAGCAGCCTGGGACTAGCGGGAGTTGAAGAGACCCAGTACTTC
TRBJ2-5	NA	TRBD2	TRBV20-1	CSARARLAGIVQETQYF	TGCAGTGCTAGAGCCCGTCTAGCGGGTATAGTCCAAGAGACCCAGTACTTC
TRBJ2-7	many	NA	TRBV12-3/TRBV12-4	CASSLEHLAYEQYF	TGTGCCAGCAGTTTAGAACACTTAGCCTACGAGCAGTACTTC
TRBJ2-7	NA	NA	TRBV20-1	CSARSGSSYEQYF	TGCAGTGCTAGATCTGGAAGCTCCTACGAGCAGTACTTC
TRBJ2-5	many	NA	TRBV7-3	CASSRGRETQYF	TGTGCCAGCAGCCGGGGTCGGGAGACCCAGTACTTC
TRBJ2-5	many	NA	TRBV13	CASSLPQETQYF	TGTGCCAGCAGCTTGCCCCAAGAGACCCAGTACTTC
TRBJ2-1	many	NA	TRBV24-1	CATSGPAAWRTNEQFF	TGTGCCACCAGTGGCCCCGCAGCCTGGCGGACCAATGAGCAGTTCTTC
TRBJ2-5	few	TRBD2	TRBV7-3	CASGPGGRMETQYF	TGTGCCAGCGGCCCCGGGGGGAGGATGGAGACCCAGTACTTC
TRBJ1-4	once	NA	TRBV27	CASSFIQGPIPEKLFF	TGTGCCAGCAGTTTCATACAGGGCCCCATCCCTGAAAAACTGTTTTTT
TRBJ1-1	many	NA	TRBV18	CASSPLPNTEAFF	TGTGCCAGCTCACCCCTCCCGAACACTGAAGCTTTCTTT
TRBJ2-3	many	TRBD2	TRBV9	CASSEFGLADPLGTDTQYF	TGTGCCAGCAGCGAATTTGGACTAGCGGATCCCTTGGGGACAGATACGCAGTATTTT
TRBJ2-1	few	TRBD2	TRBV7-9	CASSSGTTGEQFF	TGTGCCAGCAGCTCCGGGACTACGGGTGAGCAGTTCTTC
TRBJ2-1	few	TRBD2	TRBV28	CASSPPTSGIYNEQFF	TGTGCCAGCAGCCCCCCGACTAGCGGGATTTACAATGAGCAGTTCTTC
TRBJ2-3	many	NA	TRBV5-1	CASSLRTAYTDTQYF	TGCGCCAGCAGCTTGAGGACAGCGTACACAGATACGCAGTATTTT
TRBJ2-1	many	NA	TRBV18	CASSPLVASDNEQFF	TGTGCCAGCTCACCACTCGTCGCTTCCGACAATGAGCAGTTCTTC
TRBJ2-1	many	NA	TRBV28	CASSLPDRPGYNEQFF	TGTGCCAGCAGTTTGCCTGATCGGCCTGGGTACAATGAGCAGTTCTTC
TRBJ2-7	many	TRBD2	TRBV5-4	CASSLTSGSGEEQYF	TGTGCCAGCAGCTTGACTAGCGGGAGCGGCGAGGAGCAGTACTTC